This TCR beta chain emerged from a study of PD-1 blockade in mismatch repair-deficient tumors (dated by TCRdb to the late 2010s). The study in broad terms: Between September 2013 and 2016, the trial enrolled 86 consecutive patients with approximately twelve mismatch repair-deficient cancer types, every one of whom had been previously treated and was progressing. Tumor-associated T cell clones were tracked in the peripheral blood of patients responding to PD-1 blockade by deep sequencing of TCR CDR3 regions. General study outcomes and caveats: Rapid expansion after pembrolizumab followed by contraction, generally before radiologic responses, was shown by tumor-resident clones, which were often undetectable in blood before treatment.

Mismatch repair deficiency in every enrolled patient was established by polymerase chain reaction or immunohistochemistry. Three patients who responded to pembrolizumab therapy underwent TCR sequencing. The phase II trial prospectively tested pembrolizumab PD-1 blockade in advanced mismatch repair-deficient cancers regardless of tissue of origin. Serial peripheral blood T cell samples were collected before and at multiple times after starting PD-1 blockade. Blood sampling time points were reported as weeks after the first dose of pembrolizumab. Cut back by 4 bases and 3 bases, the V and J ends lie 10 bases apart. The CDR3 contains 13 residues, cysteine and phenylalanine counted. Only the CDR3 region is kept as DNA, spanning 39 bases read in frame from base 1. Sequences SGHTA (CDR1) and FQGNSA (CDR2) are obtained from the germline V gene. Libraries were prepared through the immunoSEQ multiplex PCR assay. Not all clones reach the TCRdb copy of this immuneACCESS table, which keeps in-frame sequences only. Checked studies attribute under half of the gap to unresolved V genes and leave the rest unexplained. For this sample there are roughly 120,000 clones; around three quarters appear just once. The ten top clones hold roughly 4.8% of the sample.

With respect to this clone: It lacks a known antigen. Per-base qualities were not stored, and no clone one base away is much larger.

The sequence joins TRBV7-2 to TRBJ2-7; perhaps TRBD1 is the D gene, with 6 bases matching. The sample was peripheral blood, taken about 13 months after starting pembrolizumab. The TCR was taken from an adult with mismatch repair-deficient cancer. The nucleotides read TGTGCCAGCAGCTCTAGGGGGAGCTACGAGCAGTACTTC. It specifies CASSSRGSYEQYF.